The source of this T cell receptor beta chain is a study of high-grade serous ovarian cancer treatment subgroups. In the study overall: On average, approximately 14,000 reads and roughly 7,000 unique TCR beta rearrangements were obtained per sample.

Study-wide results and caveats: Repertoire similarity ranged roughly 0.1 to 0.85 between tumors of one patient. These tumor repertoires lack spatial information from bulk sequencing.

To note about this clone: Its antigen remains unknown.

Using immunoSEQ multiplex PCR, the repertoire was profiled, and TCRdb retains in-frame clones only, with some absent. The data contain some 4,500 clones, nearly 80% of them singletons. The tumor samples were collected prior to definitive surgery or chemotherapy. The CDR3 totals 14 residues. Trimming took 0 bases from V and 0 from J, leaving 5 bases between them. Germline CDR1 reads MNHEY; CDR2 reads SVGAGI. The receptor was derived from a human donor with high-grade serous ovarian cancer. Input material: tumor tissue. The chain is built from TRBV6-5 and TRBJ1-1; unclear D gene. For the CDR3, the DNA is TGTGCCAGCAGTTACTCCCAGATGAACACTGAAGCTTTCTTT. Translation gives CASSYSQMNTEAFF.